The 28 T cell receptor beta chains below come from one sample, sequenced in a study of T-cell memory formation after mild COVID-19. Each CDR3 protein gets one entry after TCRdb re-called the 5' RACE reads with MiXCR. The repertoire holds roughly 35,000 distinct CDR3 sequences, with roughly 7.2% as singletons. The sequenced material came from PBMCs or a T cell subset sorted from them (not recorded which). The receptors shown here come from a man aged 18-30 years who had mild COVID-19 (a few samples of this study predate the infection). Cell type and time point are not known.

The sample holds many counts of this clonotype. The gene calls are TRBV7-9 and TRBJ1-2; 7 bases match TRBD1. J lost 2 bases, V lost 6 bases, and 6 bases had no gene match. Germline CDR1 is SEHNR and CDR2 is FQNEAQ (reference sequence). The CDR3 runs 14 residues. This CDR3 reads CASSSSQGNYGYTF. As DNA, the CDR3 is TGTGCCAGCAGTTCCTCACAGGGGAACTATGGCTACACCTTC.

This clonotype was seen ten or more times. This chain connects TRBV5-1 to TRBJ2-5, with D hard to call. V dropped 4 bases and J dropped 6 bases, with 19 bases sitting between them. The CDR3 has 15 residues. Per germline, CDR1 SGHRS and CDR2 YFSETQ. DNA for the CDR3: TGCGCCAGCAGCCCTCCGGTTGCTAGTATAAAGACCCAGTACTTC. Its translation: CASSPPVASIKTQYF.

This clonotype has at least ten counts. V and J are TRBV18 and TRBJ2-5; D gene unclear. Germline assignment: CDR1 KGHSH and CDR2 LQKENI. This CDR3 is built from 14 residues. The V end lost 6 bases, the J end lost 1 base, and 12 bases lay between the germline ends. The chain's CDR3 is CASSVLSFQETQYF. In DNA form, the CDR3 reads TGTGCCAGCTCGGTCCTAAGTTTCCAAGAGACCCAGTACTTC.

In this sample, this clonotype turned up many times. This chain links TRBV7-2 with TRBJ2-1, with 7 bases lining up with TRBD2. The CDR3 sequence is 17 residues long. The J segment lost 4 bases and the V segment lost 5 bases, leaving 14 bases of the junction unmatched. CDR1 is SGHTA, CDR2 FQGNSA, per germline. CDR3 bases: TGTGCCAGCAGCCCTGGCCCTTACGGCGGGGGATACAATGAGCAGTTCTTC. The encoded protein is CASSPGPYGGGYNEQFF.

By proportion, this clonotype is medium-sized (0.01 to 0.1%). The chain links TRBV4-3 to TRBJ2-6; 7 nucleotides line up with TRBD1. This CDR3 has 16 residues. The ends lost 0 bases at V and 1 base at J; junction bases unmatched: 0. CDR1 is LGHNA, CDR2 YSLEER, per germline. CDR3 loop: CASSQEGQSGANVLTF. CDR3 coding DNA: TGCGCCAGCAGCCAAGAGGGACAGTCTGGGGCCAACGTCCTGACTTTC.

This clonotype was observed at least ten times. The J gene is TRBJ1-5, the V gene TRBV27; D is perhaps TRBD1 (6 bases). CDR3 size: 14 residues. The germline V gene has CDR1 MNHEY and CDR2 SMNVEV (reference sequence). V lost 3 bases and J lost 5, with 11 bases in between. Written as DNA, the CDR3 is TGTGCCAGCAGTTTCCCAGGGGCCGATCAGCCCCAGCATTTT. Its protein product is CASSFPGADQPQHF.

V gene TRBV7-6 combines with J gene TRBJ2-5; 8 bases match TRBD2. CDR1 is SGHVS and CDR2 is FNYEAQ in the germline V gene. The CDR3 has 17 amino acids. Trimming took 2 bases from V and 1 from J; bases not matched to a gene: 9. CDR3 nucleotide sequence: TGTGCCAGCAGCTTATTTCATAGCGGGGTAGGCCAAGAGACCCAGTACTTC. Residues: CASSLFHSGVGQETQYF.

This clonotype was counted only a few times. J is TRBJ2-5 and V is TRBV5-1; the match to TRBD2 covers 11 bases. Germline V gene data show CDR1 as SGHRS and CDR2 as YFSETQ. CDR3 length: 14 amino acids. After removal of 1 base from V and 4 bases from J, the junction contained 0 bases not matched to a gene. In DNA form, the CDR3 reads TGCGCCAGCAGCTTGACTAGCGGGGGAGAGACCCAGTACTTC. This sequence encodes CASSLTSGGETQYF.

This clonotype showed up many times. The chain uses TRBV11-2 and TRBJ2-7; 11 bases match TRBD2. The V and J ends lost 1 base and 4 bases, in that order; junction bases with no gene match: 3. The CDR3 runs 15 residues. Germline-derived CDR1 and CDR2 are SGHAT and FQNNGV. CDR3 residues: CASSLALAGGYEQYF. As DNA, the CDR3 is TGTGCCAGCAGCTTAGCTCTAGCGGGGGGTTACGAGCAGTACTTC.

This clonotype was counted at least ten times. The chain is built from TRBV7-9 and TRBJ1-3, with unresolved D. Trimming removed 8 bases from V and 0 bases from J, with 8 bases in between. Germline V gene lookup returns CDR1 SEHNR and CDR2 FQNEAQ (reference sequence). The length of the CDR3 is 13 residues. The CDR3 reads CASQMSSGNTIYF. As DNA, the CDR3 is TGTGCCAGCCAGATGAGCTCTGGAAACACCATATATTTT.

Ten or more counts support this clonotype. V gene TRBV20-1 combines with J gene TRBJ1-1; 8 bases agree with TRBD1. Per germline, CDR1 DFQATT and CDR2 SNEGSKA (reference sequence). This CDR3 is 13 amino acids long. Trimming cost V 0 bases and J 3 bases; bases outside gene matches: 0. The CDR3 DNA reads TGCAGTGCTAGAGAGACAGGGGACACTGAAGCTTTCTTT. Translated: CSARETGDTEAFF.

This clonotype has at least ten counts. The chain links TRBV25-1 to TRBJ2-1; 9 positions match TRBD2. In germline, CDR1 is MGHDK, CDR2 SYGVNS. Germline trimming cut 4 bases from V and 6 bases from J; bases unmatched to any gene: 10. This CDR3 is 16 amino acids long. The CDR3 nucleotides read TGTGCCAGCAGTGTAAGGGAGCGGGGGGCCGCCAATGAGCAGTTCTTC. Translating gives CASSVRERGAANEQFF.

By sample fraction, this clonotype is medium-sized. The CDR3 region is CASSLDLSTYNEQFF. CDR3 sequence (DNA): TGTGCCAGCAGCTTAGATCTTAGTACCTACAATGAGCAGTTCTTC. The rearrangement links TRBV7-2 to TRBJ2-1; D is ambiguous. V gave up 1 base and J gave up 2 bases, with 9 bases separating them. The CDR3 runs to 15 residues. From germline, CDR1 is SGHTA and CDR2 FQGNSA.

This clonotype was counted ten times or more. This chain connects TRBV20-1 to TRBJ1-6; 7 bases agree with TRBD1. The CDR3 has 14 amino acids. The ends lost 0 bases at V and 9 bases at J; junction bases unmatched: 5. The germline V gene encodes CDR1 DFQATT and CDR2 SNEGSKA (reference sequence). The CDR3 region is CSARDDREASPLHF. In DNA form, the CDR3 reads TGCAGTGCTAGAGATGACAGGGAGGCTTCACCCCTCCACTTT.

This clonotype has at least ten counts. The chain carries TRBV4-1 and TRBJ2-2, with D unclear. Trimming left V 6 bases short and J 7 bases short, with 12 bases between. The CDR3 is 13 amino acids. Germline assignment: CDR1 MGHRA and CDR2 YSYEKL. CDR3 amino acids: CASRPDSYGELFF. For the CDR3, the DNA is TGCGCCAGCAGACCAGACTCCTACGGGGAGCTGTTTTTT.

This clonotype was seen once. A much larger clone lies a single base off, so this may be a read error. V gene TRBV10-2 combines with J gene TRBJ2-3, with 10 positions matching TRBD2. The CDR3 has 14 residues. The germline V gene encodes CDR1 WSHSY and CDR2 SAAADI. V gave up 6 bases and J gave up 6 bases; unmatched junction bases: 6. The CDR3 is CASRRAGGADTQYF. For the CDR3, the DNA is TGCGCCAGCAGACGAGCGGGGGGGGCGGATACGCAGTATTTT.

This chain uses TRBV2 with TRBJ2-2, with 8 bases identical to TRBD2. Germline CDR1 reads SNHLY; CDR2 reads FYNNEI. There are 17 residues in the CDR3. J lost 4 bases, V lost 6 bases, and 13 bases had no gene match. The CDR3 nucleotides are TGTGCCAGCAGCGGACTAGCATTCATATCTTTCACCGGGGAGCTGTTTTTT. Its protein is CASSGLAFISFTGELFF.

This clonotype was counted only a few times. One end of the junction fails to match germline, which may point to a read error. The rearrangement uses TRBV2 and TRBJ2-3, with D tentatively TRBD2 (5 bases). Germline-derived CDR1 and CDR2 are SNHLY and FYNNEI. The CDR3 spans 12 residues. The CDR3 bases are TGTGCCAGCAGTGAATCGGGGAGCGGATGGTCTTTT. Amino acids: CASSESGSGWSF.

This clonotype was counted ten times or more. This chain uses TRBV29-1 with TRBJ1-1; no clear D. V was cut by 5 bases and J by 1 base, with 8 bases left in between. The CDR3 covers 12 residues. CDR1 and CDR2 from the germline V gene are SQVTM and ANQGSEA. DNA of the CDR3: TGCAGCGTTCATTGGGGGAACACTGAAGCTTTCTTT. This codes for CSVHWGNTEAFF.

This clonotype is termed medium-sized. The chain's CDR3 is CASSQGTGGSPLHF. The DNA for the CDR3 is TGTGCCAGCAGCCAGGGGACAGGGGGCTCACCCCTCCACTTT. The chain is built from TRBV3-1 and TRBJ1-6; 12 bases match TRBD1. The ends lost 3 bases at V and 10 bases at J; junction bases unmatched: 1. This CDR3 region has 14 residues. Germline V lookup: CDR1 LGHDT, CDR2 YNNKEL (reference sequence).

This clonotype was seen a few times. The J gene is TRBJ2-7, the V gene TRBV28, with 8 bases fitting TRBD1. CDR1 and CDR2 from the germline V gene are MDHEN and SYDVKM. There are 15 residues in the CDR3. The V and J ends lost 2 bases and 3 bases, in that order; junction bases with no gene match: 6. CDR3 in DNA: TGTGCCAGCAGTTTAGCCGGGACAGGACTCTACGAGCAGTACGTC. It specifies CASSLAGTGLYEQYV.

The chain couples TRBV5-1 to TRBJ1-5, with no clear D. Germline loops: CDR1 SGHRS, CDR2 YFSETQ. The V end was cut by 0 bases, the J end by 0 bases, with 1 base between. This CDR3 has 13 amino acids. The CDR3 loop reads CASSLDSNQPQHF. In DNA, the CDR3 is TGCGCCAGCAGCTTGGATAGCAATCAGCCCCAGCATTTT.

This clonotype was seen many times. The chain has TRBV7-2 and TRBJ2-1, with D perhaps matching TRBD2 (5 bases). CDR1 is SGHTA and CDR2 is FQGNSA in the germline V gene. This CDR3 has 16 residues. Between the trimmed V and J ends, which lost 4 bases and 1 base, there was a span of 14 bases. The CDR3 sequence is CASSSRFSGSYNEQFF. The CDR3 DNA reads TGTGCCAGCAGCTCACGTTTTTCGGGATCCTACAATGAGCAGTTCTTC.

This clonotype occurred many times. The chain couples TRBV20-1 to TRBJ2-1; D might be TRBD1 (6 bases). CDR3 size: 14 residues. The V end was cut by 6 bases, the J end by 1 base, with 13 bases between. Germline V gives CDR1 DFQATT, CDR2 SNEGSKA (reference sequence). The CDR3 sequence: CSATGNWSYNEQFF. DNA for the CDR3: TGCAGTGCCACAGGGAACTGGTCCTACAATGAGCAGTTCTTC.

This clonotype has a count of ten or more. The V call is TRBV6-1, the J call TRBJ1-2; D is unclear. V lost 5 bases and J lost 6, with 13 bases in between. CDR3 length: 13 amino acids. Germline assignment: CDR1 MNHNS and CDR2 SASEGT. CDR3 protein: CASSKEIQNGYTF. The DNA of the CDR3 is TGTGCCAGCAGTAAGGAAATCCAAAATGGCTACACCTTC.

This clonotype has more than one count but fewer than ten. This chain connects TRBV7-6 to TRBJ2-5, with 8 positions matching TRBD2. CDR3 size: 15 residues. The germline V gene has CDR1 SGHVS and CDR2 FNYEAQ. Trimming cost V 5 bases and J 5 bases; bases outside gene matches: 10. The CDR3 nucleotides read TGTGCCAGCAGCCGCCTCGGGGGGGCCTGGGAGACCCAGTACTTC. It translates to CASSRLGGAWETQYF.

CDR3 loop: CASSFRGGDGGETQYF. CDR3 nucleotide sequence: TGTGCCAGCAGCTTTCGGGGCGGGGACGGTGGGGAGACCCAGTACTTC. This chain connects TRBV7-2 to TRBJ2-5, with a tentative D call TRBD2 (6 bases). In germline, CDR1 is SGHTA, CDR2 FQGNSA. The V gene lost 3 bases and the J gene lost 5 bases, with 19 bases spanning the gap. CDR3 length equals 16 residues. The complete variable domain, with remaining parts taken from reference TRBV7-2 and TRBJ2-5, reads GAGVSQSPSNKVTEKGKDVELRCDPISGHTALYWYRQSLGQGLEFLIYFQGNSAPDKSGLPSDRFSAERTGGSVSTLTIQRTQQEDSAVYLCASSFRGGDGGETQYFGPGTRLLVL.

This chain links TRBV7-3 with TRBJ2-2; TRBD2 aligns across 8 bases. Trimming took 5 bases from V and 3 from J; bases not matched to a gene: 5. Germline V gives CDR1 SGHTA, CDR2 FQGTGA. CDR3 size: 15 residues. The CDR3 spells CASSRNGGDTGELFF. The CDR3 nucleotides read TGTGCCAGCAGCCGAAACGGGGGGGACACCGGGGAGCTGTTTTTT.